One and the same sample provided the 30 T cell receptor beta chains below, sequenced in a study of cytomegalovirus exposure and HLA in healthy donors. Vbeta (60) and Jbeta (13) primers were used in the PCR. Data came from immunoSEQ multiplex PCR; TCRdb stores just in-frame clones and leaves some out. Of 110,000 to 150,000 clones in the sample, 80% were seen once. The sequencing sample was made of PBMCs. These TCRs come from a middle-aged man in good health and CMV-seropositive.

The chain's CDR3 is CAISEGHNSYEQYF. CDR3 coding DNA: TGTGCCATCAGCGAAGGACACAACTCCTACGAGCAGTACTTC. The V gene is TRBV10-3, the J gene TRBJ2-7, with D possibly being TRBD1 (5 bases). Per the germline V gene, CDR1 is ENHRY and CDR2 is SYGVKD. The CDR3 loop spans 14 amino acids. Trimming shortened V by 6 bases and J by 0 bases, and 12 bases separated the two germline ends.

This clone was detected only once. V is TRBV7-9 and J is TRBJ1-2; D ambiguous. The CDR3 length is 17 residues. V was shortened by 6 bases and J by 2 bases, with 22 bases between the two germline ends. Germline CDR1 is SEHNR and CDR2 is FQNEAQ (reference sequence). The CDR3 nucleotides are TGTGCCAGCAGGGACTTGCAGACCATCACGAAAAACTATGGCTACACCTTC. Its translation: CASRDLQTITKNYGYTF.

This chain links TRBV7-8 with TRBJ2-7; TRBD1 matches at 11 bases. The ends lost 5 bases at V and 2 bases at J; junction bases unmatched: 5. The germline gives CDR1 SGHVS, CDR2 FQNEAQ. The CDR3 has 15 amino acids. The CDR3 region has the DNA TGTGCCAGCAGCACTGGGACAGGGGGGACCTACGAGCAGTACTTC. This codes for CASSTGTGGTYEQYF.

The V and J genes are TRBV9 and TRBJ2-1, with 8 bases matching TRBD2. J was trimmed by 9 bases and V by 4 bases; bases with no gene match: 3. This CDR3 region has 12 residues. Per germline, CDR1 SGDLS and CDR2 YYNGEE. Here the CDR3 reads CASSYAGGEQFF. The CDR3, as DNA: TGTGCCAGCAGCTACGCGGGGGGTGAGCAGTTCTTC.

V is TRBV6-6 and J is TRBJ2-7; 7 nucleotides agree with TRBD1. The length of the CDR3 is 12 residues. Germline CDR1 and CDR2: MNHNY and SVGAGI (reference sequence). The J segment lost 3 bases and the V segment lost 5 bases, leaving 1 base of the junction unmatched. The CDR3 nucleotides are TGTGCCAGCAGTGGGACAGACTACGAGCAGTACTTC. It codes for CASSGTDYEQYF.

This clone was recorded only once. CDR3 in DNA: TGTGCCAGCAACAGACAGCTGTATGGCTACACCTTC. Its protein product is CASNRQLYGYTF. J is TRBJ1-2 and V is TRBV2; a weak D match, TRBD1 (5 bases). V lost 7 bases, J lost 5 bases, and 11 bases lay in between. CDR3 length: 12 amino acids. CDR1 is SNHLY and CDR2 is FYNNEI in the germline V gene.

The V call is TRBV6-5, the J call TRBJ1-3; D unresolved. The V gene's germline CDR1 is MNHEY and CDR2 SVGAGI. Trimming stripped 6 bases from V and 0 bases from J, with 9 bases between. The CDR3 consists of 14 residues. The CDR3 reads CASSRQRSGNTIYF. The CDR3 DNA sequence: TGTGCCAGCAGCAGGCAACGCTCTGGAAACACCATATATTTT.

V and J are TRBV5-1 and TRBJ2-5; D is unresolved. The CDR3 is made up of 13 amino acids. In germline, CDR1 is SGHRS, CDR2 YFSETQ. V lost 2 bases and J 2 bases, leaving 7 bases between the germline ends. CDR3 nucleotide sequence: TGCGCCAGCAGCTTCACTTTTCAAGAGACCCAGTACTTC. The encoded protein is CASSFTFQETQYF.

The chain is built from TRBV11-2 and TRBJ2-7; the D gene is possibly TRBD1 (6 bases). Deletions cut 7 bases from V and 4 bases from J, with 20 bases between. This CDR3 contains 15 residues. Germline V lookup: CDR1 SGHAT, CDR2 FQNNGV. Here the CDR3 reads CASTSLGQGIYEQYF. The CDR3 DNA reads TGTGCCAGCACCTCCCTTGGGCAGGGGATATACGAGCAGTACTTC.

J is TRBJ2-1 and V is TRBV10-3; no clear D. The V gene's germline CDR1 is ENHRY and CDR2 SYGVKD. V dropped 4 bases and J dropped 0 bases, with 13 bases sitting between them. This CDR3 spans 16 amino acids. CDR3 sequence (DNA): TGTGCCATCAGTGCTGTGACTGCAAGCTCCTACAATGAGCAGTTCTTC. It yields the protein CAISAVTASSYNEQFF.

This chain uses TRBV6-6 with TRBJ2-3, with 11 bases fitting TRBD2. CDR3 size: 15 residues. Trimming cost V 7 bases and J 4 bases; bases outside gene matches: 7. CDR1 is MNHNY, CDR2 SVGAGI, per germline (reference sequence). CDR3 loop: CASTLAGGLSDTQYF. CDR3 nucleotide sequence: TGTGCCAGCACCTTAGCGGGAGGGTTATCAGATACGCAGTATTTT.

This clone was counted only a few times. V gene TRBV11-2 combines with J gene TRBJ1-2; TRBD1 is a possible D gene (6 bases). Per the germline V gene, CDR1 is SGHAT and CDR2 is FQNNGV. This CDR3 has 15 amino acids. Trimming pared 4 bases from V and 5 bases from J, leaving 17 bases between. In DNA form, the CDR3 reads TGTGCCAGCAGCTCCATACGGACAGTTAATTATGGCTACACCTTC. It translates to CASSSIRTVNYGYTF.

Written as DNA, the CDR3 is TGTGCCAGCAGCGTCCGACTAGCGGGGGGCACCGGGGAGCTGTTTTTT. It specifies CASSVRLAGGTGELFF. The gene calls are TRBV14 and TRBJ2-2; 13 bases are shared with TRBD2. The length of the CDR3 is 16 residues. With 5 bases clipped from V and 4 bases from J, the junction kept 4 bases outside the gene matches. Germline V lookup: CDR1 SGHDN, CDR2 FVKESK.

The chain joins TRBV28 to TRBJ2-2, with D maybe TRBD1 (5 bases). Looked up from germline, CDR1 is MDHEN and CDR2 is SYDVKM. Trimming removed 8 bases at V and 1 base at J, with 17 bases between. This CDR3 is built from 16 residues. CDR3 sequence: CASSFLGPLNTGELFF. The CDR3 nucleotides are TGTGCCAGCTCCTTCCTGGGGCCGCTGAACACCGGGGAGCTGTTTTTT.

The chain has TRBV6-1 and TRBJ2-7; 9 bases map to TRBD1. CDR1 is MNHNS and CDR2 is SASEGT in the germline V gene. The CDR3 is made up of 14 amino acids. V dropped 5 bases and J dropped 4; count of bases not matched to a gene: 6. The CDR3 here is CASSRGQGGYEQYF. Here the CDR3 DNA reads TGTGCCAGCAGTAGGGGACAGGGCGGGTACGAGCAGTACTTC.

The chain uses TRBV5-6 and TRBJ2-7, with D unresolved. V dropped 4 bases and J dropped 1 base, with 12 bases sitting between them. CDR1 and CDR2 from the germline V gene are SGHDT and YYEEEE. The CDR3 extends over 14 amino acids. DNA of the CDR3: TGTGCCAGCAGCATCGAGACTGAATCCTACGAGCAGTACTTC. This codes for CASSIETESYEQYF.

The chain carries TRBV13 and TRBJ1-1; D gene uncertain. This CDR3 has 13 residues. Germline-derived CDR1 and CDR2 are PRHDT and FYEKMQ (reference sequence). Trimming removed 5 bases from V and 4 bases from J, with 11 bases in between. The CDR3 bases are TGTGCCAGCAGCCCCTCGGAGGGCACTGAAGCTTTCTTT. Protein sequence: CASSPSEGTEAFF.

This chain links TRBV5-8 with TRBJ1-1; D unclear. The CDR3 loop spans 16 amino acids. The ends were cut back, 1 base at V and 6 bases at J, with 19 bases in the middle. CDR1 and CDR2 (germline): SGHTS, YDEGEE. The CDR3 nucleotides are TGTGCCAGCAGCTTGAATGCAGGACTGGTCGTCTCTGAAGCTTTCTTT. The encoded protein is CASSLNAGLVVSEAFF.

This clone has only one observation. The V gene is TRBV27, the J gene TRBJ2-7; 8 bases agree with TRBD2. Germline values: CDR1 MNHEY, CDR2 SMNVEV (reference sequence). With 5 bases clipped from V and 0 bases from J, the junction kept 3 bases outside the gene matches. There are 14 residues in the CDR3. CDR3 coding DNA: TGTGCCAGCAGTCCAAGCGGGAGCTCCTACGAGCAGTACTTC. This codes for CASSPSGSSYEQYF.

The rearrangement joins TRBV7-2 to TRBJ1-1; D unresolved. The CDR3 covers 16 residues. V lost 1 base, J lost 1 base, and 13 bases lay in between. Germline CDR1 is SGHTA and CDR2 is FQGNSA. DNA for the CDR3: TGTGCCAGCAGCTTAGAGGGCGGGAGGGCGAACACTGAAGCTTTCTTT. The encoded protein is CASSLEGGRANTEAFF.

V gene TRBV9 combines with J gene TRBJ2-3, with unresolved D. The germline V gene has CDR1 SGDLS and CDR2 YYNGEE. V was shortened by 3 bases and J by 5 bases, with 7 bases between the two germline ends. CDR3 length: 12 residues. CDR3 in DNA: TGTGCCAGCAGCGCCGCAGGAGATACGCAGTATTTT. Encoded protein: CASSAAGDTQYF.

The V gene is TRBV7-3, the J gene TRBJ2-3; D is unresolved. The CDR3 loop spans 20 amino acids. Trimming pared 0 bases from V and 5 bases from J, leaving 27 bases between. CDR1 SGHTA and CDR2 FQGTGA come from the germline V gene. The CDR3 is CASSLTASFGQVYPGDTQYF. The DNA of the CDR3 is TGTGCCAGCAGCTTAACTGCATCCTTCGGCCAGGTCTATCCTGGAGATACGCAGTATTTT.

The chain joins TRBV6-1 to TRBJ2-4; 12 bases agree with TRBD2. V gave up 9 bases and J gave up 4 bases; unmatched junction bases: 4. CDR1 and CDR2 from the germline V gene are MNHNS and SASEGT. This CDR3 is 14 amino acids long. The CDR3 DNA reads as TGTGCCAGACCAGGACTAGCGGGAAAAAACATTCAGTACTTC. Translated: CARPGLAGKNIQYF.

CDR3 protein: CASSLAGAGAETQYF. Here the CDR3 DNA reads TGTGCCAGCAGCTTAGCAGGGGCAGGCGCAGAGACCCAGTACTTC. This chain connects TRBV7-9 to TRBJ2-5; maybe TRBD1 (5 bases). Trimming removed 0 bases at V and 4 bases at J, with 12 bases between. Germline V gives CDR1 SEHNR, CDR2 FQNEAQ (reference sequence). This CDR3 comprises 15 residues.

The genes are TRBV19 and TRBJ2-7; TRBD2 matches at 7 bases. The J segment lost 3 bases and the V segment lost 5 bases, leaving 10 bases of the junction unmatched. Germline CDR1 is LNHDA and CDR2 is SQIVND (reference sequence). The CDR3 is 15 amino acids. This CDR3 reads CASSWTGGSVYEQYF. In nucleotides, the CDR3 is TGTGCCAGTAGTTGGACTGGCGGGAGTGTCTACGAGCAGTACTTC.

CDR3 DNA sequence: TGTGCCATCCAGGGGGGCATGACCTCTGGGGCCAACGTCCTGACTTTC. This gives the protein CAIQGGMTSGANVLTF. J is TRBJ2-6 and V is TRBV6-6; D might be TRBD1 (7 bases). CDR1 MNHNY and CDR2 SVGAGI come from the germline V gene (reference sequence). The CDR3 sequence is 16 residues long. With 10 bases removed from V and 0 bases from J, the gap between germline ends came to 16 bases.

The chain has TRBV18 and TRBJ1-1; TRBD1 matches 8 bases. The CDR3 extends over 15 amino acids. The junction had 2 bases not matched to a gene; V was cut back by 1 base and J by 1 base. The germline gives CDR1 KGHSH, CDR2 LQKENI. The CDR3 sequence is CASSPRGQENTEAFF. The CDR3 DNA is TGTGCCAGCTCACCACGGGGACAGGAGAACACTGAAGCTTTCTTT. Combining the CDR3 with reference TRBV18 and TRBJ1-1 gives the whole variable domain NAGVMQNPRHLVRRRGQEARLRCSPMKGHSHVYWYRQLPEEGLKFMVYLQKENIIDESGMPKERFSAEFPKEGPSILRIQQVVRGDSAAYFCASSPRGQENTEAFFGQGTRLTVV.

The chain joins TRBV9 to TRBJ2-7; perhaps TRBD2 as D (6 bases). The CDR3 totals 15 residues. The germline V and J ends were trimmed by 0 bases and 2 bases, with 12 bases remaining between them. Germline V gene lookup returns CDR1 SGDLS and CDR2 YYNGEE. The CDR3 nucleotides are TGTGCCAGCAGCGTAGGAGGAGGCGGGACCTACGAGCAGTACTTC. It yields the protein CASSVGGGGTYEQYF.

The gene calls are TRBV5-1 and TRBJ2-5; a possible D gene is TRBD2 (5 bases). Germline assignment: CDR1 SGHRS and CDR2 YFSETQ. Trimming left V 3 bases short and J 2 bases short, with 11 bases between. The CDR3 runs to 14 residues. The CDR3 DNA reads TGCGCCAGCAGCTCCTCGGGCGGGCAAGAGACCCAGTACTTC. Translated, it gives CASSSSGGQETQYF.

J is TRBJ2-7 and V is TRBV18; 8 nucleotides agree with TRBD1. The CDR3 runs to 16 residues. The ends lost 2 bases at V and 0 bases at J; junction bases unmatched: 6. Germline lookup yields CDR1 KGHSH and CDR2 LQKENI. The CDR3 DNA is TGTGCCAGCTCACCAGGGGGGACAGGACGCTCCTACGAGCAGTACTTC. This translates into CASSPGGTGRSYEQYF.